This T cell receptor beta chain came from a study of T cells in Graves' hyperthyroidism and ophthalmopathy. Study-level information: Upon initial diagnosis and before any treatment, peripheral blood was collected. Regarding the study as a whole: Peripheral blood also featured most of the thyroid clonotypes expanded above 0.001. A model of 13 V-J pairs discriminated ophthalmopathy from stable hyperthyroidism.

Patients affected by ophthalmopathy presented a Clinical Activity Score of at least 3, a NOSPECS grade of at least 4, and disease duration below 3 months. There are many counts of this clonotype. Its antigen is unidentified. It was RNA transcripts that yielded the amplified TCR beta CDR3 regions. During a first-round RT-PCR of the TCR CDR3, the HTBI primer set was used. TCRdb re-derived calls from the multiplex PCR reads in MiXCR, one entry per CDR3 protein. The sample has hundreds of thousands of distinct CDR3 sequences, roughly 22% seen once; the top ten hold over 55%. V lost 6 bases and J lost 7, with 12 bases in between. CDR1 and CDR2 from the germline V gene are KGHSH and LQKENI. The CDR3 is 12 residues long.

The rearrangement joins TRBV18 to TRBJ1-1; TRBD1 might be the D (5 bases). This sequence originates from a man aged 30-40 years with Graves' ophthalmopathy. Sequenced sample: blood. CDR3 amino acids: CASSVWDFEAFF. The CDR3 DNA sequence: TGTGCCAGCTCGGTATGGGACTTTGAAGCTTTCTTT.